This is a list of T cell receptor beta chains from one sample in a study of CD8+ T cells in alopecia areata. Generated by immunoSEQ multiplex PCR, the TCRdb table keeps only in-frame clones and is missing some. The sample includes about 150,000 clones, about three fifths seen only once; the top ten take roughly 6.5%. Sequenced here: CD4+ T cells sorted from blood, sampled at week 0. Receptors originate from a human donor with alopecia areata. CDR3s include the opening cysteine and the closing phenylalanine or tryptophan. The D gene is left open where the match is weak. The size of a clone is reported for some rows only, either as once, few or many, or as a class for expanded clones.

NA,TRBJ1-2,TRBV29-1,NA,TGCAGCGTTGAAGAAGCACAGCTGGAGACCTTC,CSVEEAQLETF
NA,TRBJ1-1,TRBV7-2,NA,TGTGCCAGCAGCTTAGCGGGAGGGCTAAACACTGAAGCTTTCTTT,CASSLAGGLNTEAFF
few,TRBJ2-3,TRBV9,TRBD2,TGTGCCAGCAGCGTAGCTAACAACGGCGGGGGGACAGATACGCAGTATTTT,CASSVANNGGGTDTQYF
NA,TRBJ1-5,TRBV7-2,NA,TGTGCCAGCAGCTTAGGAGAGGGACTCCCCCAGCATTTT,CASSLGEGLPQHF
NA,TRBJ2-7,TRBV11-2,NA,TGTGCCAGCAGCAGAAGCACCGGGACCGAATACGAGCAGTACTTC,CASSRSTGTEYEQYF
NA,TRBJ1-3,TRBV25-1,NA,TGTGCCAGCAGGGGGGCGGGTACGTCTGGAAACACCATATATTTT,CASRGAGTSGNTIYF
once,TRBJ1-4,TRBV30,NA,TGTGCCTGGGCGGACCCCCGGAATGAAAAACTGTTTTTT,CAWADPRNEKLFF
few,TRBJ2-1,TRBV27,TRBD2,TGTGCCAGCACCCCTAGCGGGGGGGCCCCTCAATCCGAGCAGTTCTTC,CASTPSGGAPQSEQFF
few,TRBJ2-7,TRBV29-1,NA,TGCAGCGTTGCCCAATCCTACGAGCAGTACTTC,CSVAQSYEQYF
NA,TRBJ2-7,TRBV5-1,NA,TGCGCCAGCAGCTTGGGGGCCTACGAGCAGTACTTC,CASSLGAYEQYF
NA,TRBJ2-3,TRBV29-1,NA,TGCAGCGTTGAAGATCTGGGGGGCACAGATACGCAGTATTTT,CSVEDLGGTDTQYF
NA,TRBJ2-7,TRBV25-1,NA,TGTGCCAGCAGTGACGTAGGGACTCTAAAGACCTACGAGCAGTACTTC,CASSDVGTLKTYEQYF
few,TRBJ1-2,TRBV7-6,NA,TGTGCCAGCAGCTTTGGGGCCGCGGACTATGGCTACACCTTC,CASSFGAADYGYTF
many,TRBJ2-1,TRBV11-2,NA,TGTGCCAGCAGCTTAGGGGAGAGGGGCAATGAGCAGTTCTTC,CASSLGERGNEQFF
NA,TRBJ1-1,TRBV29-1,NA,TGCAGCGTTGCCGACAGGACAATGAACACTGAAGCTTTCTTT,CSVADRTMNTEAFF
NA,TRBJ1-1,TRBV30,TRBD1,TGTGCCTGGAGCGAGGGACAGGGATACACTGAAGCTTTCTTT,CAWSEGQGYTEAFF
NA,TRBJ1-2,TRBV5-4,NA,TGTGCCAGCTTATCTCGGTCCTATGGCTACACCTTC,CASLSRSYGYTF
NA,TRBJ2-2,TRBV15,TRBD2,TGTGCCACCAGCAGAGTTCAACTAGCGGGGGCCACCGGGGAGCTGTTTTTT,CATSRVQLAGATGELFF
NA,TRBJ1-1,TRBV30,NA,TGTGCCTGGAGTGTACTGGGCAGTTTGGGAGCTTTCTTT,CAWSVLGSLGAFF
NA,TRBJ2-5,TRBV27,TRBD1,TGTGCCAGCAGTCCCGGACAGGGGAGAGAGACCCAGTACTTC,CASSPGQGRETQYF
NA,TRBJ2-1,TRBV19,TRBD2,TGTGCCAGTAGTACGGCGACTAGCGGTCTGGGTGAGCAGTTCTTC,CASSTATSGLGEQFF
few,TRBJ1-2,TRBV7-2,NA,TGTGCCAGCAGCCGGGCTCTCGGCGGGGGCTACACCTTC,CASSRALGGGYTF